This passage covers 25 T cell receptor beta chains from one sample sequenced in a study of T cells in Graves' hyperthyroidism and ophthalmopathy. Amplified TCR beta CDR3 regions came from RNA transcripts. The HTBI set primed first-round TCR CDR3 RT-PCR. MiXCR was run by TCRdb on the multiplex PCR reads, yielding one entry per CDR3 protein. The sample includes roughly 800,000 distinct CDR3 sequences, more than 30% seen only once; the top ten take about 8.9%. The sample consisted of blood. Source of these receptors: a man between 18 and 29 years old with Graves' hyperthyroidism.

With regard to this clonotype: The missing conserved phenylalanine or tryptophan at the end of this CDR3 makes a read error likely. This rearrangement joins TRBV24-1 to TRBJ2-7, with TRBD2 identical over 14 bases. The germline V gene has CDR1 KGHDR and CDR2 SFDVKD. The CDR3 runs 15 residues. The CDR3: CVTSDRTSGRTGQYL. The CDR3, as DNA: TGTGTCACCAGTGATCGGACTAGCGGGAGGACGGGGCAGTACCTC.

This sequence joins TRBV9 and TRBJ1-1; D is possibly TRBD1 (5 bases). The CDR3 has 15 residues. Germline values: CDR1 SGDLS, CDR2 YYNGEE. V lost 3 bases to trimming and J lost 0 bases, with 12 bases between them. CDR3 sequence (DNA): TGTGCCAGCAGCGATGGGGGGACCATGAACACTGAAGCTTTCTTT. Translation gives CASSDGGTMNTEAFF.

Only a few counts were recorded for this clonotype. Without the conserved terminal phenylalanine or tryptophan, this CDR3 likely stems from a read error. No DNA is shown, since the ends of the CDR3 on it are uncertain; the CDR3 is the one TCRdb lists. The rearrangement links TRBV7-2 to TRBJ2-5; whether TRBD2, the table's D call, matches the DNA was not checked. The CDR3 is 8 residues long, ends included. The germline V gene encodes CDR1 SGHTA and CDR2 FQGNSA. The CDR3 protein is CASSFRTS.

The chain employs TRBV6-5 and TRBJ1-3; D is perhaps TRBD1 (6 bases). The germline CDR1 and CDR2 sequences are MNHEY and SVGAGI. V gave up 5 bases and J gave up 0 bases, with 14 bases separating them. The CDR3 loop spans 16 amino acids. The DNA for the CDR3 is TGTGCCAGCAGTACCGGGACACCGAGCTCTGGAAACACCATATATTTT. This translates into CASSTGTPSSGNTIYF.

The J gene is TRBJ2-7, the V gene TRBV15; 8 bases are shared with TRBD2. The CDR3 extends over 15 amino acids. The germline V gene has CDR1 LNHNV and CDR2 YYDKDF (reference sequence). V lost 3 bases, J lost 0 bases, and 4 bases stayed unmatched. The CDR3 loop is CATSRRAGASYEQYF. The CDR3 coding sequence is TGTGCCACCAGCAGGAGAGCGGGGGCCTCCTACGAGCAGTACTTC.

This clonotype came up a few times. The chain is built from TRBV2 and TRBJ1-1, with D tentatively TRBD1 (6 bases). The CDR3 extends over 16 amino acids. Looked up from germline, CDR1 is SNHLY and CDR2 is FYNNEI. Trimming removed 2 bases from V and 12 bases from J, with 25 bases in between. The CDR3 region has the DNA TGTGCCAGCAGTGAACAGAGAGGGGGGTCCCGGACTAAAACTTTCTTT. This gives the protein CASSEQRGGSRTKTFF.

This clonotype came up many times. The chain carries TRBV7-3 and TRBJ1-1; perhaps TRBD1 as D (6 bases). CDR3 length: 13 residues. Germline lookup yields CDR1 SGHTA and CDR2 FQGTGA. Trimming took 2 bases from V and 11 from J, leaving 15 bases between them. The CDR3 loop is CASSLDLAGEAFF. DNA for the CDR3: TGTGCCAGCAGCTTAGACCTGGCAGGGGAGGCTTTCTTT.

In its sample, this clonotype was seen once. This chain connects TRBV15 to TRBJ1-5, with D maybe TRBD1 (5 bases). Germline V gene data show CDR1 as LNHNV and CDR2 as YYDKDF (reference sequence). The CDR3 spans 14 residues. V was shortened by 7 bases and J by 1 base, with 11 bases between the two germline ends. The CDR3 is CATKPEGSNQPQHF. Written as DNA, the CDR3 is TGTGCCACCAAACCTGAGGGGAGCAATCAGCCCCAGCATTTT.

This rearrangement joins TRBV29-1 to TRBJ2-7; 7 nucleotides match TRBD2. V lost 6 bases, J lost 6 bases, and 5 bases stayed unmatched. This CDR3 spans 11 amino acids. Per the germline V gene, CDR1 is SQVTM and CDR2 is ANQGSEA. Written as DNA, the CDR3 is TGCAGCGTCGACGGCGGGAGCGAGCAGTACTTC. Translated, it gives CSVDGGSEQYF.

The chain uses TRBV2 and TRBJ1-6; 7 bases are shared with TRBD1. From germline, CDR1 is SNHLY and CDR2 FYNNEI. V gave up 8 bases and J gave up 10 bases; unmatched junction bases: 11. The CDR3 covers 14 residues. This CDR3 is CASSHDRAYSPLHF. The DNA of the CDR3 is TGTGCCAGCTCCCACGACAGGGCGTACTCACCCCTCCACTTT.

The sample holds a few counts of this clonotype. The rearrangement links TRBV9 to TRBJ1-2, with a weak D call TRBD1 (5 bases). Germline values: CDR1 SGDLS, CDR2 YYNGEE. This CDR3 has 15 amino acids. V lost 0 bases, J lost 3 bases, and 12 bases lay in between. Written as DNA, the CDR3 is TGTGCCAGCAGCGTAGAGACAGACAGCGACTATGGCTACACCTTC. As protein: CASSVETDSDYGYTF.

In this sample, this clonotype turned up a few times. The chain uses TRBV4-1 and TRBJ1-1; D not certain. The CDR3 contains 15 residues. The germline V gene has CDR1 MGHRA and CDR2 YSYEKL. Trimming removed 1 base at V and 0 bases at J, with 9 bases between. The CDR3 loop reads CASSQGPTLNTEAFF. The CDR3 bases are TGCGCCAGCAGCCAAGGTCCCACCCTGAACACTGAAGCTTTCTTT.

The CDR3 DNA is TGCAGTGCGAACCGGGACAGGGAATCCGGGGAGCTGTTTTTT. It codes for CSANRDRESGELFF. The chain carries TRBV20-1 and TRBJ2-2; 9 bases fit TRBD1. Per the germline V gene, CDR1 is DFQATT and CDR2 is SNEGSKA (reference sequence). V was clipped by 6 bases and J by 6 bases; unmatched bases: 8. The CDR3 consists of 14 residues.

This chain uses TRBV6-5 with TRBJ2-7; a possible D gene is TRBD1 (6 bases). The CDR3 is made up of 15 amino acids. Deletions cut 2 bases from V and 2 bases from J, with 13 bases between. CDR1 and CDR2 (germline): MNHEY, SVGAGI. CDR3 nucleotides: TGTGCCAGCAGTTACCTCTCTGACAGGCCCTACGAGCAGTACTTC. As protein: CASSYLSDRPYEQYF.

This clonotype is a singleton in its sample. This CDR3 fails to terminate in the conserved phenylalanine or tryptophan, so it likely reflects a read error. The rearrangement links TRBV12-3 or TRBV12-4 to TRBJ2-7; D may be TRBD1 or TRBD2 (5 bases each). The V gene lost 6 bases and the J gene lost 8 bases, with 17 bases spanning the gap. This CDR3 contains 13 residues. CDR3 DNA: TGTGCCAGCAGACTCGGGGCTAGAGGGCAGCAGTACCTC. It translates to CASRLGARGQQYL.

CDR3 protein: CASSSGTFKGEQYF. The CDR3 coding sequence is TGTGCCAGCAGCAGCGGGACATTTAAGGGCGAGCAGTACTTC. V is TRBV28 and J is TRBJ2-7; a weak D match, TRBD2 (7 bases). The CDR3 is made up of 14 amino acids. Germline assignment: CDR1 MDHEN and CDR2 SYDVKM. With 6 bases removed from V and 6 bases from J, the gap between germline ends came to 18 bases. The full variable domain, in which reference TRBV28 and TRBJ2-7 provide the parts outside the CDR3, is DVKVTQSSRYLVKRTGEKVFLECVQDMDHENMFWYRQDPGLGLRLIYFSYDVKMKEKGDIPEGYSVSREKKERFSLILESASTNQTSMYLCASSSGTFKGEQYFGPGTRLTVT.

This clonotype showed up just a few times. The chain links TRBV20-1 to TRBJ2-7; 9 bases line up with TRBD2. Germline V gene data show CDR1 as DFQATT and CDR2 as SNEGSKA (reference sequence). The CDR3 runs 16 residues. Trimming removed 0 bases from V and 3 bases from J; junction bases left unmatched: 9. CDR3 DNA sequence: TGCAGTGCTAGAGATAGTGAGCTAGCGGGGCACTACGAGCAGTACTTC. It is translated as CSARDSELAGHYEQYF.

This clonotype was recorded many times. The chain recombines TRBV24-1 with TRBJ1-5; D unclear. Germline CDR1 reads KGHDR; CDR2 reads SFDVKD. Trimming removed 1 base at V and 9 bases at J, with 9 bases between. CDR3 size: 13 residues. This chain's CDR3 is CATSDFNGRPQHF. The DNA for the CDR3 is TGTGCCACCAGTGATTTTAACGGCCGGCCCCAGCATTTT.

A note on this clonotype: A much larger clone is a single base away; this may be a read error. The chain recombines TRBV2 with TRBJ2-7; TRBD1 agrees at 9 bases. Trimming removed 3 bases from V and 5 bases from J; junction bases left unmatched: 8. The CDR3 covers 15 residues. Germline CDR1 and CDR2: SNHLY and FYNNEI. CDR3: CASSDSGTGKNEQYF. In DNA, the CDR3 is TGTGCCAGCAGTGACTCCGGGACAGGGAAGAACGAGCAGTACTTC.

The chain links TRBV10-3 to TRBJ1-6, with a tentative D call TRBD1 (6 bases). V lost 4 bases and J lost 7, with 8 bases in between. This CDR3 comprises 13 residues. Germline CDR1 and CDR2: ENHRY and SYGVKD. CDR3 DNA sequence: TGTGCCATCAGTGGACAGGAGAATTCACCCCTCCACTTT. Translation: CAISGQENSPLHF.

The chain combines TRBV20-1 with TRBJ1-5; 7 positions match TRBD1. Germline assignment: CDR1 DFQATT and CDR2 SNEGSKA (reference sequence). The CDR3 has 16 residues. After removal of 6 bases from V and 6 bases from J, the junction contained 17 bases not matched to a gene. The CDR3 is CSATEGSRGLGQPQHF. The CDR3 nucleotides are TGCAGTGCGACAGAGGGGAGCAGGGGGTTAGGTCAGCCCCAGCATTTT.

The V gene is TRBV2, the J gene TRBJ2-3; no definite D call. V was clipped by 4 bases and J by 9 bases, with 17 bases between them. CDR1 and CDR2 (germline): SNHLY, FYNNEI. The CDR3 has 14 residues. The CDR3 DNA reads as TGTGCCAGCAGTGGGCTAGGAGAAGTAGGCACGCAGTATTTT. Its protein is CASSGLGEVGTQYF. The full variable domain, in which reference TRBV2 and TRBJ2-3 provide the parts outside the CDR3, is EPEVTQTPSHQVTQMGQEVILRCVPISNHLYFYWYRQILGQKVEFLVSFYNNEISEKSEIFDDQFSVERPDGSNFTLKIRSTKLEDSAMYFCASSGLGEVGTQYFGPGTRLTVL.

V and J are TRBV2 and TRBJ2-2; no definite D call. The CDR3 sequence is 17 residues long. V was cut by 8 bases and J by 1 base, with 20 bases left in between. Germline CDR1 SNHLY, CDR2 FYNNEI. CDR3 protein: CASALKKLAGNTGELFF. The CDR3 bases are TGTGCCAGCGCCCTGAAAAAGCTCGCAGGGAACACCGGGGAGCTGTTTTTT.

This clonotype has only a few counts. The chain uses TRBV6-5 and TRBJ2-7; D is ambiguous. The CDR3 has 13 amino acids. Trimming stripped 0 bases from V and 3 bases from J, with 6 bases between. Per germline, CDR1 MNHEY and CDR2 SVGAGI. CDR3 sequence (DNA): TGTGCCAGCAGTTACTCGGCCAGCTACGAGCAGTACTTC. Translation gives CASSYSASYEQYF.

This clonotype was observed a single time. It may be a read error: a sequence one base away is much more abundant. The chain couples TRBV19 to TRBJ1-5, with D tentatively TRBD1 (5 bases). The V gene's germline CDR1 is LNHDA and CDR2 SQIVND (reference sequence). V was shortened by 1 base and J by 6 bases, with 16 bases between the two germline ends. The CDR3 has 16 residues. As DNA, the CDR3 is TGTGCCAGTAGTATAGGGCATGCAGGGTATGGTCAGCCCCAGCATTTT. Residues: CASSIGHAGYGQPQHF.